Listed below are T cell receptor beta chains from one sample, sequenced in a study of T cell responses to AZD1222 COVID-19 vaccine. Measured with immunoSEQ multiplex PCR; TCRdb has only the in-frame clones, and not every one. In the table there are 150,000 to 200,000 clones, around 94% of which are singletons. Sequencing was performed on peripheral blood, taken on day 0 of AZD1222 vaccination. These receptors originate from an adult in good health. Each CDR3 is given with its conserved first and last residue. Each record gives: J gene, D gene, CDR3 length, clone size, V gene, CDR3 DNA, CDR3 protein. A D gene is named only where the DNA matches it firmly. Expanded clones get a size class; other rows say once, few or many, or leave the size out.

J: TRBJ1-1; D: NA; length: 14; size: NA; V: TRBV5-1; DNA: TGCGCCAGCAGCGGAACAGTGGGGAACACTGAAGCTTTCTTT; CDR3: CASSGTVGNTEAFF
J: TRBJ2-3; D: NA; length: 15; size: NA; V: TRBV7-2; DNA: TGTGCCAGCAGCTTAGTCGTGGGGAGCACAGATACGCAGTATTTT; CDR3: CASSLVVGSTDTQYF
J: TRBJ2-1; D: NA; length: 14; size: NA; V: TRBV6-6; DNA: TGTGCCAGCAGGTACCCACACCCCCGGAATGAGCAGTTCTTC; CDR3: CASRYPHPRNEQFF
J: TRBJ2-3; D: NA; length: 12; size: NA; V: TRBV27; DNA: TGTGCCAGCGCAAGCACGGCTGGTACGCAGTATTTT; CDR3: CASASTAGTQYF
J: TRBJ1-4; D: NA; length: 14; size: NA; V: TRBV19; DNA: TGTGCCAGTAGTCCCGGGTCTGGCAGTGAAAAACTGTTTTTT; CDR3: CASSPGSGSEKLFF
J: TRBJ2-3; D: TRBD2; length: 15; size: NA; V: TRBV24-1; DNA: TGTGCCGCGGGCCCTAGCGGGGCTAGCACAGATACGCAGTATTTT; CDR3: CAAGPSGASTDTQYF
J: TRBJ1-6; D: NA; length: 13; size: NA; V: TRBV5-1; DNA: TGCGCCAGCAGCTTGGACGTGGATTCACCCCTCCACTTT; CDR3: CASSLDVDSPLHF
J: TRBJ2-3; D: NA; length: 14; size: NA; V: TRBV7-2; DNA: TGTGCCAGCAGCTTGGGGGACGACACAGATACGCAGTATTTT; CDR3: CASSLGDDTDTQYF
J: TRBJ1-3; D: NA; length: 14; size: NA; V: TRBV24-1; DNA: TGTGCCACCAGTGGGGCGGACGATGGAAACACCATATATTTT; CDR3: CATSGADDGNTIYF
J: TRBJ1-6; D: NA; length: 16; size: NA; V: TRBV25-1; DNA: TGTGCCAGCAGTGAAATAGGGGCAGGGGATAATTCACCCCTCCACTTT; CDR3: CASSEIGAGDNSPLHF
J: TRBJ1-5; D: NA; length: 13; size: NA; V: TRBV30; DNA: TGTGCCTGGAGTGTACGGGGGGTCCAGCCCCAGCATTTT; CDR3: CAWSVRGVQPQHF
J: TRBJ2-5; D: TRBD2; length: 14; size: NA; V: TRBV5-1; DNA: TGCGCCAGCGGCCCCACCGGGGGGGAAGAGACCCAGTACTTC; CDR3: CASGPTGGEETQYF
J: TRBJ1-5; D: NA; length: 17; size: NA; V: TRBV7-8; DNA: TGTGCCAGCAGCTTAGTGTACCTCACCAGGGACAATCAGCCCCAGCATTTT; CDR3: CASSLVYLTRDNQPQHF
J: TRBJ2-5; D: NA; length: 17; size: NA; V: TRBV9; DNA: TGTGCCAGCAGCGTAGGTGGAGGTGGGGGTCTGCAAGAGACCCAGTACTTC; CDR3: CASSVGGGGGLQETQYF
J: TRBJ2-3; D: TRBD2; length: 17; size: NA; V: TRBV9; DNA: TGTGCCAGCAGCGCCCCTTCTAGCGGGGGGGTAGCAGATACGCAGTATTTT; CDR3: CASSAPSSGGVADTQYF
J: TRBJ2-6; D: NA; length: 15; size: NA; V: TRBV27; DNA: TGTGCCAGCAGTTTAGTTTACTCTGGGGCCAACGTCCTGACTTTC; CDR3: CASSLVYSGANVLTF
J: TRBJ2-2; D: NA; length: 12; size: NA; V: TRBV5-1; DNA: TGCGCCAGCAGCTTGGAATGGGGGGAGCTGTTTTTT; CDR3: CASSLEWGELFF
J: TRBJ2-7; D: NA; length: 15; size: NA; V: TRBV7-2; DNA: TGTGCCAGCAGCTTAGGGGATCCGGGACTTTACGAGCAGTACTTC; CDR3: CASSLGDPGLYEQYF
J: TRBJ1-1; D: TRBD1; length: 12; size: once; V: TRBV4-1; DNA: TGCGCCAGCAGCATAGGGGGCGGTGAAGCTTTCTTT; CDR3: CASSIGGGEAFF
J: TRBJ1-1; D: NA; length: 18; size: NA; V: TRBV18; DNA: TGTGCCAGCTCACCGGTTGACAGGCCCTTCCGGGGGAACACTGAAGCTTTCTTT; CDR3: CASSPVDRPFRGNTEAFF
J: TRBJ2-7; D: NA; length: 15; size: NA; V: TRBV7-2; DNA: TGTGCCAGCAGACCACCCGGGCGGTTGGCCTACGAGCAGTACTTC; CDR3: CASRPPGRLAYEQYF
J: TRBJ2-5; D: NA; length: 13; size: NA; V: TRBV2; DNA: TGTGCCAGCAGTGTGGGAGTAGGAGAGACCCAGTACTTC; CDR3: CASSVGVGETQYF
J: TRBJ2-7; D: NA; length: 13; size: once; V: TRBV2; DNA: TGTGCCAGCAGCGGGACCCTGGGCGCCGAGCAGTACTTC; CDR3: CASSGTLGAEQYF
J: TRBJ1-3; D: TRBD1; length: 14; size: NA; V: TRBV12-5; DNA: TGTGCTAGTGGGACGGGACAGGGTGGAAACACCATATATTTT; CDR3: CASGTGQGGNTIYF
J: TRBJ2-7; D: NA; length: 14; size: NA; V: TRBV7-9; DNA: TGTGCCAGCAGCCTCGCAGCGGTAGTCTACGAGCAGTACTTC; CDR3: CASSLAAVVYEQYF
J: TRBJ2-5; D: NA; length: 15; size: NA; V: TRBV7-8; DNA: TGTGCCAGCAGCTTAGCGGGGGGCCGCCAAGAGACCCAGTACTTC; CDR3: CASSLAGGRQETQYF
J: TRBJ1-2; D: NA; length: 15; size: NA; V: TRBV3-1/TRBV3-2; DNA: TGTGCCAGCAGCCAAGCGGTAGTACAGGGTCGTGGCTACACCTTC; CDR3: CASSQAVVQGRGYTF
J: TRBJ1-1; D: TRBD1; length: 13; size: NA; V: TRBV5-1; DNA: TGCGCCAGCAGCGGGTGGACAGGGGCTGAAGCTTTCTTT; CDR3: CASSGWTGAEAFF
J: TRBJ2-3; D: NA; length: 15; size: NA; V: TRBV5-1; DNA: TGCGCCAGCAGGCCCCAGGGGGGGCCCACAGATACGCAGTATTTT; CDR3: CASRPQGGPTDTQYF
J: TRBJ1-1; D: NA; length: 15; size: NA; V: TRBV6-5; DNA: TGTGCCAGCAGTTCCCATTTACAGGTGAACACTGAAGCTTTCTTT; CDR3: CASSSHLQVNTEAFF
J: TRBJ1-2; D: NA; length: 14; size: NA; V: TRBV23-1; DNA: TGCGCCAGCAGTCAATCGAAGGGATCCTATGGCTACACCTTC; CDR3: CASSQSKGSYGYTF
J: TRBJ2-1; D: TRBD2; length: 17; size: NA; V: TRBV19; DNA: TGTGCCAGTAGTATACCTAAAACTAGCGGAGTCTACAATGAGCAGTTCTTC; CDR3: CASSIPKTSGVYNEQFF
J: TRBJ2-1; D: NA; length: 14; size: NA; V: TRBV10-3; DNA: TGTGCCATCCGACGGGACCTCTCCTACAATGAGCAGTTCTTC; CDR3: CAIRRDLSYNEQFF
J: TRBJ2-1; D: NA; length: 13; size: NA; V: TRBV18; DNA: TGTGCCAGCTCATACACTCGAGCCCATGAGCAGTTCTTC; CDR3: CASSYTRAHEQFF
J: TRBJ2-2; D: NA; length: 12; size: NA; V: TRBV30; DNA: TGTGCCTGGAGCCCGTTTTTCGGGGAGCTGTTTTTT; CDR3: CAWSPFFGELFF
J: TRBJ2-3; D: NA; length: 17; size: NA; V: TRBV9; DNA: TGTGCCAGCAGCCCACCCCGGCTTGTAACTAGTACAGATACGCAGTATTTT; CDR3: CASSPPRLVTSTDTQYF
J: TRBJ1-2; D: TRBD1; length: 15; size: NA; V: TRBV6-5; DNA: TGTGCCAGCAGTTACTCAGGACAGGGTACCCAAGGCTACACCTTC; CDR3: CASSYSGQGTQGYTF
J: TRBJ1-5; D: NA; length: 15; size: NA; V: TRBV19; DNA: TGTGCCAGTAGTATAGGGGGGGTTCCGGGTCAGCCCCAGCATTTT; CDR3: CASSIGGVPGQPQHF
J: TRBJ2-7; D: NA; length: 15; size: NA; V: TRBV11-2; DNA: TGTGCCAGCAGCCAGGGACCGAGCACGTCCAACGAGCAGTACTTC; CDR3: CASSQGPSTSNEQYF
J: TRBJ2-6; D: TRBD1; length: 17; size: NA; V: TRBV27; DNA: TGTGCCAGCAGCCCGGGGACAGGGCTTACTGGGGCCAACGTCCTGACTTTC; CDR3: CASSPGTGLTGANVLTF
J: TRBJ2-1; D: TRBD2; length: 14; size: NA; V: TRBV9; DNA: TGTGCCAGCAGCGAGGGTTCCGGGACTAGAAAGCAGTTCTTC; CDR3: CASSEGSGTRKQFF
J: TRBJ1-1; D: NA; length: 13; size: NA; V: TRBV18; DNA: TGTGCCAGCTCACCACGAGAGACGGATGAAGCTTTCTTT; CDR3: CASSPRETDEAFF
J: TRBJ2-2; D: TRBD2; length: 17; size: NA; V: TRBV7-2; DNA: TGTGCCAGCAATGTAAAGACCGGGACTAGCGGGGGCGGGGAGCTGTTTTTT; CDR3: CASNVKTGTSGGGELFF
J: TRBJ1-5; D: TRBD1; length: 15; size: NA; V: TRBV27; DNA: TGTGCCAGCAGCCCATCGGACAGGGGTGATCAGCCCCAGCATTTT; CDR3: CASSPSDRGDQPQHF
J: TRBJ1-3; D: NA; length: 14; size: NA; V: TRBV2; DNA: TGTGCCAGCAGCGGCCTCCGCTCTGGAAACACCATATATTTT; CDR3: CASSGLRSGNTIYF
J: TRBJ1-1; D: TRBD1; length: 19; size: NA; V: TRBV2; DNA: TGTGCCAGCAGTACACCACTTCGACAGGGGGCGGAGATGAACACTGAAGCTTTCTTT; CDR3: CASSTPLRQGAEMNTEAFF
J: TRBJ1-5; D: NA; length: 13; size: NA; V: TRBV5-6; DNA: TGTGCCAGCAGCGCCGGCGGGGGTCAGCCCCAGCATTTT; CDR3: CASSAGGGQPQHF
J: TRBJ1-1; D: TRBD1; length: 11; size: NA; V: TRBV30; DNA: TGTGCTGTGGACAGGGGTATAGACGCTTTCTTT; CDR3: CAVDRGIDAFF